The present TCR beta chain was sequenced within a study of tumor-infiltrating lymphocytes in primary liver carcinoma. For the study at large: Spanning 30 to 69 years of age, the patients were men and women.

This clonotype was seen just once. Mismatch with germline at one junction end may stem from a read error. The CDR3 loop spans 15 amino acids. Germline CDR1 reads SQVTM; CDR2 reads ANQGSEA. TCR beta cDNA came from approximately 540 ng total RNA, primed with a constant-region primer. For TCR beta, libraries were produced by three nested multiplex PCR rounds using slightly modified ARM-PCR. The study ran its first two PCR rounds for roughly 10 cycles each, using TRBV1-TRBV30 forward primers and a C-beta reverse primer. Each CDR3 protein gets one entry after TCRdb re-called the multiplex PCR reads with MiXCR. The data hold 40,000 to 60,000 distinct CDR3 sequences, with 70% to 75% observed a single time. Unsorted bulk tissue of roughly 20-31 mg yielded co-extracted RNA and DNA.

The chain uses TRBV29-1 and TRBJ2-2; D perhaps matches TRBD1 (6 bases). The sequence was obtained from a man aged 35 to 55 with primary liver carcinoma and hepatitis B virus infection. The sample consisted of liver tumor tissue from sampling region 3. Subset: tumor region T3, left-lateral pole. The chain's CDR3 is CNVEVRGRRAGELLF. The CDR3 coding sequence is TGCAACGTTGAAGTAAGGGGGAGAAGGGCCGGGGAGCTGTTGTTT.